This is a list of T cell receptor beta chains from one sample in a study of patients and donors after allogeneic stem cell transplantation. From the RT-PCR reads, TCRdb called clonotypes with MiXCR, one entry per CDR3 protein. The sample lists approximately 410,000 distinct CDR3 sequences, approximately 16% occurring once. Sequences were obtained from blood, either unsorted or a sorted T cell fraction (not recorded which). Receptors originate from a human donor who was either an allogeneic HSCT recipient or a stem cell or donor lymphocyte infusion donor (not recorded which). It is not recorded whose cells these are; they may come from a transplant donor. Both conserved end residues are part of each CDR3. D genes are given only for firm matches. Where a row states a size, it is once, few, many or the class of an expanded clone; other rows omit it.

J gene,clone size,D gene,V gene,CDR3 protein,CDR3 DNA
TRBJ1-1,NA,NA,TRBV6-2/TRBV6-3,CASSYSETGFRRGYTEAFF,TGTGCCAGCAGTTACTCGGAAACAGGTTTCAGACGGGGGTACACTGAAGCTTTCTTT
TRBJ1-1,many,TRBD1,TRBV12-3/TRBV12-4,CASSLIQGVTEAFF,TGTGCCAGCAGTTTGATTCAGGGGGTCACTGAAGCTTTCTTT
TRBJ1-1,few,NA,TRBV15,CATSRDWQGMNTEAFF,TGTGCCACCAGCAGAGATTGGCAGGGGATGAACACTGAAGCTTTCTTT
TRBJ2-1,few,NA,TRBV12-3/TRBV12-4,CASSQGGRVTGNEQFF,TGTGCCAGCAGCCAGGGGGGCAGGGTAACCGGGAATGAGCAGTTCTTC
TRBJ1-2,NA,NA,TRBV30,CAWNQNTF,TGTGCCTGGAATCAGAACACCTTC
TRBJ2-7,NA,NA,TRBV7-9,CASSPDSPYGEQYF,TGTGCCAGCAGCCCGGACAGCCCCTACGGGGAGCAGTACTTC
TRBJ2-3,many,NA,TRBV21-1,CASSTNRGISTDTQYF,TGTGCCAGCAGCACAAACAGGGGGATTAGCACAGATACGCAGTATTTT
TRBJ2-1,NA,NA,TRBV12-3/TRBV12-4,CAISTKNRNEQFF,TGTGCCATCTCGACTAAAAACAGGAATGAGCAGTTCTTC
TRBJ1-1,few,TRBD1,TRBV18,CASSPLAGGSDTEAFF,TGTGCCAGCTCACCTCTGGCAGGGGGCTCAGACACTGAAGCTTTCTTT
TRBJ2-5,NA,TRBD2,TRBV6-4,CASSDQAGGRQTQYF,TGTGCCAGCAGTGACCAAGCGGGAGGGAGACAGACCCAGTACTTC
TRBJ2-2,many,TRBD1,TRBV3-1,CASSTGQVNTGELFF,TGTGCCAGCAGCACCGGACAGGTGAACACCGGGGAGCTGTTTTTT
TRBJ1-5,many,NA,TRBV12-3/TRBV12-4,CASSLQTNQPQHF,TGTGCCAGCAGTTTGCAGACTAATCAGCCCCAGCATTTT
TRBJ2-7,NA,TRBD2,TRBV7-9,CAGGGDSEQYF,TGTGCCGGCGGGGGGGATAGCGAGCAGTACTTC
TRBJ1-4,NA,TRBD1,TRBV3-1,CASSQGQGVVEKLFF,TGTGCCAGCAGCCAAGGACAGGGAGTAGTAGAAAAACTGTTTTTT
TRBJ1-2,NA,NA,TRBV14,CASSQVQGRDYGYTF,TGTGCCAGCAGCCAAGTACAGGGCAGAGACTATGGCTACACCTTC
TRBJ2-7,few,NA,TRBV9,CASSVGSGLSYEQYF,TGTGCCAGCAGCGTAGGTAGCGGCCTCTCCTACGAGCAGTACTTC
TRBJ2-7,many,NA,TRBV18,CASSPQSAVPYEQYF,TGTGCCAGCTCACCCCAAAGTGCAGTTCCCTACGAGCAGTACTTC
TRBJ2-1,few,TRBD2,TRBV9,CASSVISGRAYNEQFF,TGTGCCAGCAGCGTAATTAGCGGGAGGGCGTACAATGAGCAGTTCTTC
TRBJ1-6,NA,NA,TRBV7-9,CASSLRQPNSPLHF,TGTGCCAGCAGCTTGCGACAGCCAAATTCACCCCTCCACTTT
TRBJ1-1,many,NA,TRBV12-3/TRBV12-4,CASSLSLDRRDTEAFF,TGTGCCAGCAGTTTGAGTTTAGACAGAAGAGACACTGAAGCTTTCTTT
TRBJ1-1,NA,NA,TRBV7-6,CASSLDMYTEAFF,TGTGCCAGCAGCTTGGACATGTACACTGAAGCTTTCTTT
TRBJ1-2,NA,NA,TRBV18,CASSPLKDYGYTF,TGTGCCAGCTCACCACTGAAGGACTATGGCTACACCTTC
TRBJ2-7,NA,TRBD2,TRBV7-2,CASSSSGRAPYF,TGTGCCAGCAGCTCTAGCGGGAGGGCCCCGTACTTC
TRBJ1-1,many,NA,TRBV5-1,CASSDDRGEAFF,TGCGCCAGCAGTGATGACAGAGGTGAAGCTTTCTTT
TRBJ1-3,many,NA,TRBV10-3,CAISEAARGGRNTIYF,TGTGCCATCAGTGAGGCAGCCAGGGGCGGTAGAAACACCATATATTTT
TRBJ1-2,few,NA,TRBV20-1,CSANRRTYGYTF,TGCAGTGCTAACAGGCGAACCTATGGCTACACCTTC
TRBJ2-7,NA,NA,TRBV27,CASSFTRDGYYEQYF,TGTGCCAGCAGTTTCACCCGGGACGGATACTACGAGCAGTACTTC
TRBJ2-5,NA,TRBD1,TRBV7-2,CASSSSQGAGETQYF,TGTGCCAGCAGCTCAAGCCAGGGGGCAGGGGAGACCCAGTACTTC
TRBJ2-7,few,NA,TRBV5-1,CASSRNRDYEQYF,TGCGCCAGCAGCAGGAACAGGGACTACGAGCAGTACTTC
TRBJ2-5,NA,NA,TRBV7-2,CASSPPSVPQYF,TGTGCCAGCAGCCCTCCTAGCGTCCCCCAGTACTTC
TRBJ2-5,many,TRBD2,TRBV14,CASSPRAGEETQYF,TGTGCCAGCAGCCCTCGAGCGGGGGAAGAGACCCAGTACTTC
TRBJ2-2,few,TRBD2,TRBV6-2/TRBV6-3,CASTGRGGPNTGELFF,TGTGCCAGCACGGGACGGGGGGGACCGAACACCGGGGAGCTGTTTTTT
TRBJ1-2,NA,NA,TRBV19,CASSMGTHYGYTF,TGTGCCAGTAGTATGGGAACTCATTATGGCTACACCTTC
TRBJ1-1,NA,NA,TRBV6-4,CASSQGFAEAFF,TGTGCCAGCAGCCAGGGGTTCGCTGAAGCTTTCTTT
TRBJ1-1,few,NA,TRBV20-1,CSASGRSNTEAFF,TGCAGTGCTAGTGGACGGTCGAACACTGAAGCTTTCTTT
TRBJ2-1,few,TRBD2,TRBV20-1,CSASGGAYEQFF,TGCAGTGCTAGCGGGGGGGCATACGAGCAGTTCTTC
TRBJ2-5,once,TRBD1,TRBV20-1,CSARDRRGRLDQYF,TGCAGTGCTAGAGATCGCAGGGGGCGATTGGACCAGTACTTC
TRBJ2-7,NA,NA,TRBV11-2,CASSLVPVSEQQYF,TGTGCCAGCAGCTTAGTGCCGGTTTCGGAACAGCAGTACTTC
TRBJ1-2,many,NA,TRBV29-1,CSVEVRGGGLNYGYTF,TGCAGCGTTGAAGTTAGGGGGGGGGGCCTCAACTATGGCTACACCTTC
TRBJ2-3,NA,NA,TRBV27,CASSYEVPPTADTQYF,TGTGCCAGCAGTTACGAGGTCCCCCCTACCGCAGATACGCAGTATTTT
TRBJ2-1,few,NA,TRBV19,CASMFSSSYNEQFF,TGTGCCAGTATGTTCTCTAGCAGCTACAATGAGCAGTTCTTC
TRBJ1-1,few,NA,TRBV18,CASSPQARLRGDTEAFF,TGTGCCAGCTCACCACAGGCCCGTCTGCGTGGGGATACTGAAGCTTTCTTT
TRBJ2-6,few,TRBD1,TRBV11-2,CASSRYRGRMSSGANVLTF,TGTGCCAGCAGCCGCTACAGGGGGCGAATGAGCTCTGGGGCCAACGTCCTGACTTTC
TRBJ1-3,few,TRBD1,TRBV18,CASSPRQGRAGNTIYF,TGTGCCAGCTCACCAAGACAGGGGCGCGCTGGAAACACCATATATTTT
TRBJ1-1,few,TRBD1,TRBV3-1,CASSRGQGAGEAFF,TGTGCCAGCAGCCGGGGACAGGGGGCTGGTGAAGCTTTCTTT
TRBJ2-1,NA,NA,TRBV15,CATSRTDYYNEQFF,TGTGCCACCAGCAGAACAGACTACTACAATGAGCAGTTCTTC
TRBJ2-2,NA,TRBD1,TRBV10-3,CAIRQGANTGELFF,TGTGCCATTCGACAGGGGGCCAACACCGGGGAGCTGTTTTTT
TRBJ1-1,NA,NA,TRBV27,CASRQQHRGNTEAFF,TGTGCCAGCCGGCAGCAACATCGTGGGAACACTGAAGCTTTCTTT
TRBJ1-2,few,NA,TRBV10-3,CAISPRRDSNGYTF,TGTGCCATCAGTCCTCGCAGGGACTCTAATGGCTACACCTTC
TRBJ1-5,NA,NA,TRBV10-3,CAISDDLNQPQHF,TGTGCCATCAGTGATGACCTAAATCAGCCCCAGCATTTT
TRBJ2-1,many,NA,TRBV20-1,CSARLVEQFF,TGCAGTGCTAGATTGGTTGAGCAGTTCTTC
TRBJ1-6,NA,NA,TRBV6-1,CASSGGGNSPLHF,TGTGCCAGCAGTGGAGGGGGAAATTCACCCCTCCACTTT